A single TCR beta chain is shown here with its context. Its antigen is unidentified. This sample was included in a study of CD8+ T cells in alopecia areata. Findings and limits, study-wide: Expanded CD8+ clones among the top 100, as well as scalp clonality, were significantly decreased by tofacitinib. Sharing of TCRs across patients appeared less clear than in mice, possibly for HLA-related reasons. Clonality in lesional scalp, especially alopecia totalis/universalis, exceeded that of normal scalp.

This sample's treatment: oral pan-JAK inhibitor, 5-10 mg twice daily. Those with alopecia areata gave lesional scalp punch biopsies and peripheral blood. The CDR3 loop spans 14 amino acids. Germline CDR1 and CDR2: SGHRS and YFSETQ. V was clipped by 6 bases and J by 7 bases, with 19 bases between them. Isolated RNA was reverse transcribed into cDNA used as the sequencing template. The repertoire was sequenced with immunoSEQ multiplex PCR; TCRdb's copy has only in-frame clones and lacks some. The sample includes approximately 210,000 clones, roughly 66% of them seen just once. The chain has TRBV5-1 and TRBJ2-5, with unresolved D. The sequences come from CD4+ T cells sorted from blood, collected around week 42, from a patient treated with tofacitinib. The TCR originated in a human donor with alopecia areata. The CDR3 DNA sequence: TGCGCCAGCATCCTAACGTCCGGTTTGGGGACCCAGTACTTC. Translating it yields CASILTSGLGTQYF.